These T cell receptor beta chains were read from a single sample in a study of radiation and T cells in renal cell carcinoma. Sequencing used immunoSEQ multiplex PCR; TCRdb keeps in-frame clones, though not all of them. Of 60,000 or so clones in the sample, about 80% were seen once. Sequencing used blood, obtained from a patient whose treatment included radiotherapy and nephrectomy. The receptors derive from a man aged 55 to 70 with renal cell carcinoma. Both conserved end residues are part of each CDR3. The D gene is left open where the match is weak. Size is stated for part of the rows, as once, few or many counts, or as a class when the clone is expanded.

abundance	len	v_gene	j_gene	d_gene	CDR3nt	CDR3aa
NA	15	TRBV5-1	TRBJ2-3	NA	TGCGCCAGCAGCTTGGAAAGCCCGAGCGCAGATACGCAGTATTTT	CASSLESPSADTQYF
NA	14	TRBV13	TRBJ1-2	NA	TGTGCCAGCAGCTTAGACCGAGGTAACTATGGCTACACCTTC	CASSLDRGNYGYTF
once	10	TRBV6-6	TRBJ1-2	NA	TGTGCCAGCTCTGGCTATGGCTACACCTTC	CASSGYGYTF
NA	15	TRBV2	TRBJ2-1	TRBD2	TGTGCCAGCAGTGAGGGGCTAGCGGAGTACAATGAGCAGTTCTTC	CASSEGLAEYNEQFF
few	11	TRBV20-1	TRBJ1-1	NA	TGCAGTGCTCGGGGAAACACTGAAGCTTTCTTT	CSARGNTEAFF
NA	12	TRBV2	TRBJ2-7	NA	TGTGCCAGCAGTTCAACAGCCAACGAGCAGTACTTC	CASSSTANEQYF
NA	13	TRBV6-6	TRBJ2-3	NA	TGTGCCAGCACCTGGGACAGCACAGATACGCAGTATTTT	CASTWDSTDTQYF
once	12	TRBV30	TRBJ2-5	TRBD1	TGTGCCTGGATCCCAGGGGGTGAGACCCAGTACTTC	CAWIPGGETQYF
NA	14	TRBV27	TRBJ2-2	NA	TGTGCCAGCAACGCAAATTACAACACCGGGGAGCTGTTTTTT	CASNANYNTGELFF
NA	14	TRBV30	TRBJ2-3	TRBD2	TGTGCCTGGAGTGGGGGGAGGGCCGAAGATACGCAGTATTTT	CAWSGGRAEDTQYF